This TCR beta chain was sequenced during a study of shared clonotypes between healthy human individuals. Germline V gene sequence: CDR1 MNHEY, CDR2 SMNVEV (reference sequence). The CDR3 sequence is 15 residues long. The trim removed 8 bases at V and 4 bases at J, leaving 14 bases unmatched. CD45RO-negative, CCR7-selected cells formed the naive CD8 fraction, which excluded terminally differentiated effector memory CD45RA+ cells. General study points: Generally, estimated richness proved larger in naive subsets than it did in memory subsets. Among a few donors, roughly 5.5% of naive CD4 clonotypes were found in common.

Genomic DNA of each subset was evenly split across several immunoSEQ plates. Clones were read by immunoSEQ multiplex PCR, and TCRdb kept only the in-frame ones, dropping some. This sample has about 2,100,000 clones, with roughly 91% found just once. Remarks on this clone: No antigen is known for it.

Sequencing used naive CD8+ T cells from PBMCs. The rearrangement links TRBV27 to TRBJ2-7; 7 nucleotides line up with TRBD2. This TCR came from a young man in good health. Some clones in this sample may be carry-over from other donors' samples. CDR3 protein: CASRTALADDYEQYF. Written as DNA, the CDR3 is TGTGCCAGCCGCACCGCTCTAGCGGACGATTACGAGCAGTACTTC.